Listed below are T cell receptor beta chains from one sample, sequenced in a study of T cell responses to AZD1222 COVID-19 vaccine. TCRdb's table, derived via immunoSEQ multiplex PCR, lists solely in-frame clones and lacks some. The sample yields approximately 150,000 clones, 85% to 95% seen once. This specimen consisted of peripheral blood, obtained on day 0 of AZD1222 vaccination. These TCRs come from an adult in good health. CDR3s include the opening cysteine and the closing phenylalanine or tryptophan. D genes are given only for firm matches. A clone size is listed for some rows: how often the clone was seen (once, few, many), or a class if it is expanded.

TRBV19	TRBJ1-6	TRBD1	-	13	CASSGQGSSPLHF	TGTGCCAGTAGTGGACAGGGGAGTTCACCCCTCCACTTT
TRBV12-3/TRBV12-4	TRBJ2-5	-	-	13	CASTEGGGQTQYF	TGTGCCAGCACCGAGGGGGGAGGACAGACCCAGTACTTC
TRBV29-1	TRBJ1-1	-	-	12	CSVELGNTEAFF	TGCAGCGTTGAGCTGGGGAACACTGAAGCTTTCTTT
TRBV27	TRBJ2-6	-	-	16	CASSFMGARGANVLTF	TGTGCCAGCAGTTTTATGGGGGCGAGGGGGGCCAACGTCCTGACTTTC
TRBV10-3	TRBJ2-5	-	-	12	CAISERLETQYF	TGTGCCATCAGTGAAAGGTTGGAGACCCAGTACTTC
TRBV4-1	TRBJ2-1	-	once	11	CATESYNEQFF	TGCGCCACCGAATCCTACAATGAGCAGTTCTTC
TRBV7-9	TRBJ2-3	-	-	13	CASSRGAGNTQYF	TGTGCCAGCAGCCGGGGGGCCGGGAATACGCAGTATTTT
TRBV5-1	TRBJ1-2	TRBD1	-	16	CASSKTGTESPYGYTF	TGCGCCAGCAGCAAGACCGGGACAGAGTCTCCCTATGGCTACACCTTC
TRBV19	TRBJ1-5	-	-	14	CASSANDINQPQHF	TGTGCCAGTAGTGCCAATGACATTAATCAGCCCCAGCATTTT
TRBV7-2	TRBJ2-5	-	-	17	CASSLVGGQLAGETQYF	TGTGCCAGCAGCTTAGTCGGCGGTCAACTTGCAGGGGAGACCCAGTACTTC
TRBV2	TRBJ2-5	-	-	15	CASQKPDRGQETQYF	TGTGCCAGCCAAAAACCCGATCGGGGGCAAGAGACCCAGTACTTC
TRBV5-1	TRBJ1-2	-	-	13	CASSNREYYGYTF	TGCGCCAGCAGTAACAGGGAATACTATGGCTACACCTTC
TRBV5-6	TRBJ1-2	-	-	13	CASSLAGIGGYTF	TGTGCCAGCAGCTTGGCAGGGATTGGTGGCTACACCTTC
TRBV5-1	TRBJ1-3	-	-	17	CASSLFSGFHSGNTIYF	TGCGCCAGCAGCTTGTTTTCCGGGTTTCACTCTGGAAACACCATATATTTT
TRBV29-1	TRBJ2-2	-	-	15	CSVMVGTTNTGELFF	TGCAGCGTGATGGTTGGGACAACGAACACCGGGGAGCTGTTTTTT
TRBV6-2/TRBV6-3	TRBJ2-1	TRBD1	-	16	CASSWDRLTPHNEQFF	TGTGCCAGCAGTTGGGACAGGTTAACTCCCCACAATGAGCAGTTCTTC
TRBV2	TRBJ2-7	-	-	15	CASSSQTLSSYEQYF	TGTGCCAGCAGTTCCCAGACGCTTAGCTCCTACGAGCAGTACTTC
TRBV3-1/TRBV3-2	TRBJ2-3	TRBD2	-	20	CASSQGNGAGGPRPLDTQYF	TGTGCCAGCAGCCAAGGAAACGGCGCGGGAGGGCCTAGACCCCTAGATACGCAGTATTTT
TRBV18	TRBJ1-4	-	once	18	CASSPPVTSQATNEKLFF	TGTGCCAGCTCACCACCGGTAACCAGCCAGGCAACTAATGAAAAACTGTTTTTT
TRBV28	TRBJ1-1	-	-	15	CASSSPGGGNTEAFF	TGTGCCAGCAGCTCTCCGGGGGGCGGGAACACTGAAGCTTTCTTT
TRBV18	TRBJ2-7	TRBD1	once	15	CASSTTGTDPYEQYF	TGTGCCAGCTCAACCACCGGGACAGATCCCTACGAGCAGTACTTC
TRBV28	TRBJ2-5	TRBD2	-	14	CASSLAGGRETQYF	TGTGCCAGCAGTCTAGCGGGAGGTAGGGAGACCCAGTACTTC
TRBV7-9	TRBJ1-1	TRBD1	-	12	CASRRATGRAFF	TGTGCCAGCAGGAGGGCGACAGGGCGAGCTTTCTTT
TRBV27	TRBJ1-1	-	-	12	CASSFDSGTTFF	TGTGCCAGCAGTTTTGATTCTGGGACAACCTTCTTT
TRBV2	TRBJ2-5	TRBD1	-	16	CASSEGTGGRKETQYF	TGTGCCAGCAGTGAGGGGACAGGGGGCAGGAAAGAGACCCAGTACTTC
TRBV29-1	TRBJ2-7	TRBD1	once	14	CSVESGTGSSEQYF	TGCAGCGTTGAATCCGGGACAGGATCTTCTGAGCAGTACTTC
TRBV13	TRBJ2-3	-	-	15	CASPPGGRVTDTQYF	TGTGCCAGCCCCCCAGGTGGGCGGGTCACAGATACGCAGTATTTT
TRBV4-1	TRBJ2-1	-	-	17	CASSQSPGPLSTDEQFF	TGCGCCAGCAGCCAGTCTCCCGGGCCACTCTCGACGGATGAGCAGTTCTTC
TRBV7-9	TRBJ1-2	-	once	13	CASSPLGGYGYTF	TGTGCCAGCAGCCCCCTGGGGGGCTATGGCTACACCTTC
TRBV11-2	TRBJ1-5	-	-	15	CASSFRYPSNQPQHF	TGTGCCAGCAGCTTTAGGTACCCAAGCAATCAGCCCCAGCATTTT
TRBV7-2	TRBJ1-4	TRBD1	-	17	CASSLVARGLTNEKLFF	TGTGCCAGCAGCTTAGTGGCCAGGGGGCTTACTAATGAAAAACTGTTTTTT
TRBV10-3	TRBJ2-5	-	-	14	CAISESRDQETQYF	TGTGCCATCAGTGAGTCTAGAGACCAAGAGACCCAGTACTTC
TRBV18	TRBJ2-7	TRBD2	-	16	CASSPGGLAGAYEQYF	TGTGCCAGCTCACCTGGGGGACTAGCGGGAGCCTACGAGCAGTACTTC
TRBV30	TRBJ2-7	TRBD1	-	14	CAWSLGQGAYEQYF	TGTGCCTGGAGTCTTGGACAGGGGGCCTACGAGCAGTACTTC
TRBV7-9	TRBJ1-1	TRBD1	many	16	CASSFHRQGARTEAFF	TGTGCCAGCAGCTTCCACAGACAGGGGGCAAGAACTGAAGCTTTCTTT
TRBV6-1	TRBJ1-5	-	-	13	CASSEGGPWAQHF	TGTGCCAGCAGTGAAGGGGGCCCCTGGGCCCAGCATTTT
TRBV5-1	TRBJ2-1	-	-	15	CASSRPDDSYNEQFF	TGCGCCAGCAGCCGCCCAGATGACTCCTACAATGAGCAGTTCTTC
TRBV6-5	TRBJ1-2	-	-	14	CASSWDGTARGYTF	TGTGCCAGCAGTTGGGACGGTACTGCCCGTGGCTACACCTTC
TRBV3-1/TRBV3-2	TRBJ2-7	-	-	21	CASSQDGYIHLCRSSDYEQYF	TGTGCCAGCAGCCAAGATGGGTACATCCATCTTTGTCGGTCTTCGGACTACGAGCAGTACTTC
TRBV28	TRBJ1-5	-	-	17	CASSLPSGGTRNQPQHF	TGTGCCAGCAGCCTACCCTCGGGCGGGACCCGCAATCAGCCCCAGCATTTT
TRBV18	TRBJ1-1	TRBD1	-	13	CASSLTDRALAFF	TGTGCCAGCTCACTTACGGACAGGGCCTTGGCTTTCTTT
TRBV7-9	TRBJ2-7	-	-	13	CASSFASSYEQYF	TGTGCCAGCAGCTTCGCATCTTCCTACGAGCAGTACTTC
TRBV2	TRBJ2-1	TRBD2	-	15	CASRGTSGSYNEQFF	TGTGCCAGCAGGGGGACTAGCGGGAGTTACAATGAGCAGTTCTTC
TRBV7-2	TRBJ2-3	-	-	13	CASSLMLGDTQYF	TGTGCCAGCAGCTTAATGTTGGGAGATACGCAGTATTTT
TRBV7-9	TRBJ2-1	-	-	13	CASSSEGGDEQFF	TGTGCCAGCAGCTCCGAGGGGGGGGATGAGCAGTTCTTC
TRBV6-4	TRBJ1-6	-	-	17	CASSDSRGRSYNSPLHF	TGTGCCAGCAGTGACTCTAGAGGGCGCTCCTATAATTCACCCCTCCACTTT
TRBV6-5	TRBJ1-2	-	-	13	CASTAGFNYGYTF	TGTGCCAGCACGGCGGGATTTAACTATGGCTACACCTTC